The source of this T cell receptor beta chain is a study of control samples from healthy donors and cancer patients. The V gene lost 0 bases and the J gene lost 2 bases, with 13 bases spanning the gap. This CDR3 comprises 16 residues. Germline V gene sequence: CDR1 SEHNR, CDR2 FQNEAQ (reference sequence). TCRdb keeps only in-frame clones here, not all; method: immunoSEQ multiplex PCR. The sample yields approximately 170,000 clones, more than 80% seen once. Material: blood. The sequence came from a man aged 30 to 39 in good health. The chain carries TRBV7-9 and TRBJ1-1; no firm D call. The CDR3: CASSLATREPNTEAFF. The CDR3 DNA is TGTGCCAGCAGCTTAGCAACAAGGGAGCCAAACACTGAAGCTTTCTTT.